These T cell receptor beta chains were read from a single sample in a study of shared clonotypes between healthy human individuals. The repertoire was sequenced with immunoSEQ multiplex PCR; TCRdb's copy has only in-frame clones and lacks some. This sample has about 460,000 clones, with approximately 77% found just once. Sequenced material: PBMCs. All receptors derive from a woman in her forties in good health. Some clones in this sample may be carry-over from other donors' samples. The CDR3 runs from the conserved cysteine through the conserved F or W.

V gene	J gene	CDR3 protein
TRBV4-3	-	CASSQDTQGPYEQYF
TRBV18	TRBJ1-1	CASSEGQGLEAFF
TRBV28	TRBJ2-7	CASRATSGLLEQYF
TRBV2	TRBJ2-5	CASRAGTSGQETQYF
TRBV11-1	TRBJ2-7	CASSLNRARDFYEQYF
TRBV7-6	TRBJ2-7	CASSLSAVGTGGSYEQYF
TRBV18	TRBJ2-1	CASSPRARRDNEQFF
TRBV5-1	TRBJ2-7	CASSLAQTSGRVQYF
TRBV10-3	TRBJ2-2	CAISEGGRASGNRGELFF
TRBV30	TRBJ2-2	CAWRRLFNTGELFF
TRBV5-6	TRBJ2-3	CASSLGLFSTSTDTQYF
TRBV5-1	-	CASSLGQGIGEQYF
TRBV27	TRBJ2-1	CASRLDSVHEQFF
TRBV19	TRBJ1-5	CASRGADQPQHF
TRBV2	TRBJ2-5	CASRTGGGETQYF
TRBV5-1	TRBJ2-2	CASSWGLADTGELFF
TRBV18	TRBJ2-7	CASSPGIKFDEQYF
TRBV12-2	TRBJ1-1	CASRPGERTEAFF
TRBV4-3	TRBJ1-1	CASSQALVGRIKPEAFF
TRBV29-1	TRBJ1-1	CSVDTGGAGEAFF
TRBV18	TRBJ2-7	CASSPSSGAYEQYF
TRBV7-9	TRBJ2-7	CASRAALGGHYEQYF
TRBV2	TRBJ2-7	CASSELIYEQYF
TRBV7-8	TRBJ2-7	CASSFDGLAGALDEQYF
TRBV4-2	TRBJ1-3	CASSQDLGRSGNTIYF
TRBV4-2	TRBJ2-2	CASSPSSSGTRNTGELFF
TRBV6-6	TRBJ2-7	CASSGAEQYF
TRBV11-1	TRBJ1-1	CASSQDRGNTEAFF